Listed below are T cell receptor beta chains from one sample, sequenced in a study of T cells in Graves' hyperthyroidism and ophthalmopathy. Each CDR3 protein is one row after TCRdb ran MiXCR on the multiplex PCR reads. Here the sample spans around 400,000 distinct CDR3 sequences, about 12% being singletons. The sequencing input was blood. The receptor set was obtained from a woman in her late teens or twenties with Graves' hyperthyroidism. Each CDR3 is given with its conserved first and last residue. Each record gives: J gene, D gene, clone size, V gene, CDR3 DNA, CDR3 protein. The D gene is left open where the match is weak. Expanded clones are given a class, and other clones once, few, many or no size at all.

j_call: TRBJ1-2; d_call: .; clone_size: many; v_call: TRBV20-1; cdr3_nt: TGCAGTGCCACGCTGGGGAGCTATGGCTACACCTTC; cdr3_aa: CSATLGSYGYTF
j_call: TRBJ2-5; d_call: .; clone_size: .; v_call: TRBV3-1; cdr3_nt: TGTGCCAGCAGCTGCCTGAGGTGTTTAGAAGAGACCCAGTACTTC; cdr3_aa: CASSCLRCLEETQYF
j_call: TRBJ1-1; d_call: TRBD1; clone_size: many; v_call: TRBV28; cdr3_nt: TGTGCCAGCAGCTTGGGACAGGGGGACACTGAAGCTTTCTTT; cdr3_aa: CASSLGQGDTEAFF
j_call: TRBJ2-7; d_call: .; clone_size: .; v_call: TRBV7-2; cdr3_nt: TGTGCCAGCAGCCAAGGTCCGGGAAGACCCTACGAGCAGTACTTC; cdr3_aa: CASSQGPGRPYEQYF
j_call: TRBJ1-5; d_call: TRBD1; clone_size: many; v_call: TRBV3-1; cdr3_nt: TGTGCCAGCAGCCAAGGGGACAGGACCCAGCATTTT; cdr3_aa: CASSQGDRTQHF
j_call: TRBJ1-5; d_call: .; clone_size: .; v_call: TRBV4-2; cdr3_nt: TGTGCCAGCAGCCAAGTAGGATCGAAAAAGGGTCAGCCCCAGCATTTT; cdr3_aa: CASSQVGSKKGQPQHF
j_call: TRBJ1-2; d_call: .; clone_size: many; v_call: TRBV28; cdr3_nt: TGTGCCAGCAGCACGGGAGGGGCAGGCTACACCTTC; cdr3_aa: CASSTGGAGYTF
j_call: TRBJ2-1; d_call: .; clone_size: many; v_call: TRBV4-1; cdr3_nt: TGCGCCAGCAGCCAAGGACACCGGAGCTCCTACAATGAGCAGTTCTTC; cdr3_aa: CASSQGHRSSYNEQFF
j_call: TRBJ2-3; d_call: TRBD2; clone_size: many; v_call: TRBV7-2; cdr3_nt: TGTGCCAGCAGCTTAGGCGGGGGGGCCCCAGATACGCAGTATTTT; cdr3_aa: CASSLGGGAPDTQYF
j_call: TRBJ1-4; d_call: .; clone_size: few; v_call: TRBV13; cdr3_nt: TGTGCCAGTATGGACAGCCTTAATGAAAAACTGTTTTTT; cdr3_aa: CASMDSLNEKLFF
j_call: TRBJ2-5; d_call: .; clone_size: few; v_call: TRBV5-6; cdr3_nt: TGTGCCAGCAGCGACTACCTCGGGCTTGTACTGCAGACCCAGTACTTC; cdr3_aa: CASSDYLGLVLQTQYF
j_call: TRBJ2-3; d_call: .; clone_size: many; v_call: TRBV9; cdr3_nt: TGTGCCAGCAGCGTAGAAGGGGCGAGCGATACGCAGTATTTT; cdr3_aa: CASSVEGASDTQYF
j_call: TRBJ1-1; d_call: .; clone_size: few; v_call: TRBV6-1; cdr3_nt: TGTGCCAGCAGTGACAGAGGGGGGGGTGAAGCTTTCTTT; cdr3_aa: CASSDRGGGEAFF
j_call: TRBJ1-1; d_call: .; clone_size: many; v_call: TRBV6-6; cdr3_nt: TGTGCCAGCAGTTACCCAGGGGCGATCGCTGAAGCTTTCTTT; cdr3_aa: CASSYPGAIAEAFF
j_call: TRBJ2-2; d_call: .; clone_size: many; v_call: TRBV6-2/TRBV6-3; cdr3_nt: TGTGCCAGCAGTTCGGGGCGCTTGGACACCGGGGAGCTGTTTTTT; cdr3_aa: CASSSGRLDTGELFF
j_call: TRBJ2-1; d_call: .; clone_size: .; v_call: TRBV24-1; cdr3_nt: TGTGCCACCAGTGATCCCACTAGCTCCCAAACTAATGAGCAGTTCTTC; cdr3_aa: CATSDPTSSQTNEQFF
j_call: TRBJ2-5; d_call: .; clone_size: .; v_call: TRBV20-1; cdr3_nt: TGCAGTGCTAGAGGGGGGGGGGCAGAGGTGGCCCAGTACTTC; cdr3_aa: CSARGGGAEVAQYF
j_call: TRBJ1-1; d_call: .; clone_size: many; v_call: TRBV10-3; cdr3_nt: TGTGCCATCAGTGTAAATTCGGCTGAAGCTTTCTTT; cdr3_aa: CAISVNSAEAFF
j_call: TRBJ1-2; d_call: TRBD1; clone_size: .; v_call: TRBV27; cdr3_nt: TGTGCCAGCAGCCGGGCCGGGACAGGGACTAACTATGGCCACACCTTC; cdr3_aa: CASSRAGTGTNYGHTF
j_call: TRBJ2-1; d_call: TRBD2; clone_size: many; v_call: TRBV30; cdr3_nt: TGTGCCTGGAGGACTAGCGGGAGGGAAGATGAGCAGTTCTTC; cdr3_aa: CAWRTSGREDEQFF
j_call: TRBJ1-1; d_call: TRBD1; clone_size: many; v_call: TRBV16; cdr3_nt: TGTGCCAGCAGTCGGGACAGGGGGTCTAGTGAAGCTTTCTTT; cdr3_aa: CASSRDRGSSEAFF
j_call: TRBJ2-7; d_call: TRBD1; clone_size: .; v_call: TRBV6-1; cdr3_nt: TGTGCCAGCAGTTCACCGGGACAGTCCTACGAGCAGTACTTC; cdr3_aa: CASSSPGQSYEQYF
j_call: TRBJ1-2; d_call: TRBD1; clone_size: .; v_call: TRBV5-1; cdr3_nt: TGCGCCAGCAGCGAAGAGACAGGGGTCTATGGCTACACCTTC; cdr3_aa: CASSEETGVYGYTF
j_call: TRBJ2-5; d_call: TRBD1; clone_size: many; v_call: TRBV7-3; cdr3_nt: TGTGCCAGCAGCTTAATGGGGACAGTCCAAGAGACCCAGTACTTC; cdr3_aa: CASSLMGTVQETQYF
j_call: TRBJ2-5; d_call: .; clone_size: few; v_call: TRBV20-1; cdr3_nt: TGCAGTGCTCGGACCCATATCCGAGAGACCCAGTACTTC; cdr3_aa: CSARTHIRETQYF
j_call: TRBJ1-5; d_call: TRBD1; clone_size: many; v_call: TRBV28; cdr3_nt: TGTGCCAGCAGCGAGGACAGGGAGGATCAGCCCCAGCATTTT; cdr3_aa: CASSEDREDQPQHF
j_call: TRBJ2-1; d_call: TRBD2; clone_size: many; v_call: TRBV5-8; cdr3_nt: TGTGCCAGCAGCCCCGAGGGGCTAGCGGGAGGTCGGACAAATGAGCAGTTCTTC; cdr3_aa: CASSPEGLAGGRTNEQFF
j_call: TRBJ1-5; d_call: .; clone_size: many; v_call: TRBV18; cdr3_nt: TGTGCCAGCTCACCTAGCGGCCTAGGCCAGCCCCAGCATTTT; cdr3_aa: CASSPSGLGQPQHF
j_call: TRBJ2-1; d_call: .; clone_size: many; v_call: TRBV2; cdr3_nt: TGTGCCAGCAGTGTCTCCAGGGGGGACAATGAGCAGTTCTTC; cdr3_aa: CASSVSRGDNEQFF
j_call: TRBJ2-3; d_call: .; clone_size: many; v_call: TRBV7-2; cdr3_nt: TGTGCCAGCAGCGAGGGGGCTCTCGGGGGAGATACGCAGTATTTT; cdr3_aa: CASSEGALGGDTQYF
j_call: TRBJ2-5; d_call: .; clone_size: many; v_call: TRBV3-1; cdr3_nt: TGTGCCAGCAGCCAAGAGAGAGAGACCCAGTACTTC; cdr3_aa: CASSQERETQYF
j_call: TRBJ2-5; d_call: .; clone_size: .; v_call: TRBV9; cdr3_nt: TGTGCCAGCAGCGCCCCGGGGGAATGGACCCAGTACTTC; cdr3_aa: CASSAPGEWTQYF
j_call: TRBJ2-3; d_call: TRBD2; clone_size: many; v_call: TRBV29-1; cdr3_nt: TGCAGCGTAGCCCAGACTAGCGGGGCGGGGGATACGCAGTATTTT; cdr3_aa: CSVAQTSGAGDTQYF
j_call: TRBJ2-1; d_call: .; clone_size: .; v_call: TRBV7-3; cdr3_nt: TGTGCCAGCAGCTTAGGCAGAAGTATTTACAATGAGCAGTTCTTC; cdr3_aa: CASSLGRSIYNEQFF
j_call: TRBJ1-1; d_call: .; clone_size: many; v_call: TRBV11-3; cdr3_nt: TGTGCCAGCAGCTCGGACGGGGCTACCACTGAAGCTTTCTTT; cdr3_aa: CASSSDGATTEAFF
j_call: TRBJ2-6; d_call: TRBD2; clone_size: many; v_call: TRBV12-3/TRBV12-4; cdr3_nt: TGTGCCAGCAGTTCCCTACTAGCGGGAGGGCCGTCGGGGGCCAACGTCCTGACTTTC; cdr3_aa: CASSSLLAGGPSGANVLTF
j_call: TRBJ1-5; d_call: .; clone_size: many; v_call: TRBV28; cdr3_nt: TGTGCCAGCAGCCTGACGGGTTTCCAGCCCCAGCATTTT; cdr3_aa: CASSLTGFQPQHF
j_call: TRBJ2-7; d_call: TRBD2; clone_size: many; v_call: TRBV20-1; cdr3_nt: TGCAGTGCCGGGGGGACTAGCGGGATAAGCTCCTACGAGCAGTACTTC; cdr3_aa: CSAGGTSGISSYEQYF
j_call: TRBJ2-5; d_call: .; clone_size: few; v_call: TRBV20-1; cdr3_nt: TGCAGTGCTAGCCTCGTCCGAGGGGCGGAGACCCAGTACTTC; cdr3_aa: CSASLVRGAETQYF
j_call: TRBJ1-5; d_call: TRBD1; clone_size: many; v_call: TRBV2; cdr3_nt: TGTGCCAGCAGTGATTCAGGGGGCACCCGACATTTT; cdr3_aa: CASSDSGGTRHF
j_call: TRBJ2-1; d_call: .; clone_size: many; v_call: TRBV25-1; cdr3_nt: TGTGCCAGCAGTGAGGGCGCGGTAGCGGCTTCTGGTGAGCAGTTCTTC; cdr3_aa: CASSEGAVAASGEQFF
j_call: TRBJ2-5; d_call: .; clone_size: many; v_call: TRBV6-1; cdr3_nt: TGTGCCAGCAGTGAGATATTCGACGGGAGAGAACAGTACTTC; cdr3_aa: CASSEIFDGREQYF
j_call: TRBJ2-7; d_call: .; clone_size: many; v_call: TRBV28; cdr3_nt: TGTGCCAGCTATAGAGGACGGGGACTTGGCGAGCAGTACTTC; cdr3_aa: CASYRGRGLGEQYF
j_call: TRBJ2-5; d_call: .; clone_size: many; v_call: TRBV11-1; cdr3_nt: TGTGCCAGCAGTTTTACGGGAGCCCAAGAGACCCAGTACTTC; cdr3_aa: CASSFTGAQETQYF